These 15 T cell receptor beta chains originate from one sample sequenced in a study of T cell changes during pregnancy in multiple sclerosis. The data were produced by immunoSEQ multiplex PCR, yet TCRdb's version contains in-frame clones alone and is incomplete. The repertoire holds 88,000 or so clones, 92% seen once, with over 1.1% in the top ten. Specimen: peripheral blood, collected before pregnancy. These receptors all come from a female donor with multiple sclerosis, enrolled in a pregnancy study.

The gene calls are TRBV7-9 and TRBJ1-2, with TRBD1 matching over 8 bases. Germline-derived CDR1 and CDR2 are SEHNR and FQNEAQ (reference sequence). The CDR3 length is 14 residues. V gave up 5 bases and J gave up 4 bases; unmatched junction bases: 6. The CDR3 region has the DNA TGTGCCAGCAGCCGAACAACAGGGGGCTATGGCTACACCTTC. Translation gives CASSRTTGGYGYTF.

The chain employs TRBV5-4 and TRBJ1-1; unclear D gene. The CDR3 runs 14 residues. The germline CDR1 and CDR2 sequences are SGHNT and YYREEE (reference sequence). Between the trimmed V and J ends, which lost 2 bases and 10 bases, there was a span of 18 bases. CDR3 amino acids: CASSFQSQTVTAFF. CDR3 nucleotides: TGTGCCAGCAGCTTTCAATCACAGACCGTGACAGCTTTCTTT.

The gene calls are TRBV4-1 and TRBJ1-1; the D is unclear. Germline V gene lookup returns CDR1 MGHRA and CDR2 YSYEKL. This CDR3 contains 14 residues. V lost 0 bases to trimming and J lost 3 bases, with 8 bases between them. CDR3 region: CASSQELEYTEAFF. DNA for the CDR3: TGCGCCAGCAGCCAAGAGTTGGAGTACACTGAAGCTTTCTTT.

A few counts support this clone. This chain links TRBV5-1 with TRBJ2-7; 8 nucleotides line up with TRBD1. Unmatched junction bases numbered 5, after V lost 7 bases and J lost 2 bases. Germline CDR1 is SGHRS and CDR2 is YFSETQ. The CDR3 contains 13 residues. The CDR3 DNA reads as TGCGCCAGCCGACTGGGACAGGCCTACGAGCAGTACTTC. Translating it yields CASRLGQAYEQYF.

This chain connects TRBV11-2 to TRBJ2-2; D gene ambiguous. Germline V gives CDR1 SGHAT, CDR2 FQNNGV. V lost 1 base and J lost 6, with 3 bases in between. The CDR3 totals 12 residues. The CDR3 protein is CASSLGAGELFF. As DNA, the CDR3 is TGTGCCAGCAGCTTAGGAGCCGGGGAGCTGTTTTTT.

This chain uses TRBV18 with TRBJ1-1; D may be TRBD1 (5 bases). CDR1 is KGHSH, CDR2 LQKENI, per germline. The CDR3 covers 14 residues. The V and J ends lost 6 bases and 6 bases respectively, with 17 bases between them. CDR3 bases: TGTGCCAGCTCCCCTAAAGCAGGGATTGCTGAAGCTTTCTTT. Protein sequence: CASSPKAGIAEAFF.

This rearrangement joins TRBV2 to TRBJ2-3, with TRBD2 matching over 15 bases. The CDR3 is 18 amino acids. J was trimmed by 2 bases and V by 1 base; bases with no gene match: 4. The germline V gene encodes CDR1 SNHLY and CDR2 FYNNEI. CDR3 sequence reads: CASSEGTSGGAYTDTQYF. DNA of the CDR3: TGTGCCAGCAGTGAAGGGACTAGCGGGGGGGCGTACACAGATACGCAGTATTTT. Together with reference TRBV2 and TRBJ2-3, the CDR3 gives the full variable domain: EPEVTQTPSHQVTQMGQEVILRCVPISNHLYFYWYRQILGQKVEFLVSFYNNEISEKSEIFDDQFSVERPDGSNFTLKIRSTKLEDSAMYFCASSEGTSGGAYTDTQYFGPGTRLTVL.

The CDR3 region is CASRRTPNTGELFF. CDR3 nucleotide sequence: TGTGCCAGCAGACGAACTCCGAACACCGGGGAGCTGTTTTTT. The V and J genes are TRBV6-5 and TRBJ2-2, with D unclear. V shed 6 bases and J shed 0 bases, with 8 bases lying between them. The CDR3 covers 14 residues. The V gene's germline CDR1 is MNHEY and CDR2 SVGAGI.

The rearrangement uses TRBV7-8 and TRBJ1-2, with 9 bases aligning to TRBD1. The CDR3 spans 14 residues. The germline gives CDR1 SGHVS, CDR2 FQNEAQ. V lost 5 bases to trimming and J lost 6 bases; unmatched junction nucleotides: 7. CDR3 nucleotide sequence: TGTGCCAGCAGCCCCTGGACAGGGGAGGATGGCTACACCTTC. Translated: CASSPWTGEDGYTF.

The rearrangement links TRBV13 to TRBJ1-1, with D possibly being TRBD1 (6 bases). This CDR3 is built from 14 residues. V dropped 8 bases and J dropped 3 bases, with 16 bases sitting between them. The germline CDR1 and CDR2 sequences are PRHDT and FYEKMQ (reference sequence). CDR3 loop: CASRVGGPDTEAFF. Written as DNA, the CDR3 is TGTGCCAGCCGGGTGGGGGGGCCCGACACTGAAGCTTTCTTT.

The genes are TRBV5-1 and TRBJ1-6, with D perhaps matching TRBD1 (5 bases). Germline-derived CDR1 and CDR2 are SGHRS and YFSETQ. The CDR3 runs 14 residues. V was trimmed by 1 base and J by 11 bases, leaving 13 bases between them. In DNA, the CDR3 is TGCGCCAGCAGCTTGCAGGGAAGTGGGACACCCCTCCACTTT. Amino acids: CASSLQGSGTPLHF. Variable domain in full (rest from reference TRBV5-1 and TRBJ1-6): KAGVTQTPRYLIKTRGQQVTLSCSPISGHRSVSWYQQTPGQGLQFLFEYFSETQRNKGNFPGRFSGRQFSNSRSEMNVSTLELGDSALYLCASSLQGSGTPLHFGNGTRLTVT.

The gene calls are TRBV13 and TRBJ2-7; perhaps TRBD2 as D (6 bases). V gave up 5 bases and J gave up 2 bases, with 16 bases separating them. Germline V gene sequence: CDR1 PRHDT, CDR2 FYEKMQ (reference sequence). CDR3 size: 15 residues. The CDR3 is CASSLPGTGTYEQYF. DNA of the CDR3: TGTGCCAGCAGCCTACCCGGGACTGGGACCTACGAGCAGTACTTC.

The chain carries TRBV5-4 and TRBJ2-5; D possibly corresponds to TRBD1 (5 bases). Trimming stripped 8 bases from V and 4 bases from J, with 9 bases between. Looked up from germline, CDR1 is SGHNT and CDR2 is YYREEE (reference sequence). The CDR3 is 11 residues long. CDR3 nucleotides: TGTGCCAGTTGGCAGGGAGAGACCCAGTACTTC. Translating gives CASWQGETQYF. Complete variable domain (other parts from reference TRBV5-4 and TRBJ2-5): ETGVTQSPTHLIKTRGQQVTLRCSSQSGHNTVSWYQQALGQGPQFIFQYYREEENGRGNFPPRFSGLQFPNYSSELNVNALELDDSALYLCASWQGETQYFGPGTRLLVL.

V and J are TRBV11-3 and TRBJ2-7, with 8 bases lining up with TRBD1. The CDR3 loop spans 16 amino acids. Germline CDR1 is SGHNT and CDR2 is YENEEA. The V and J ends lost 1 base and 2 bases, in that order; junction bases with no gene match: 7. The CDR3 DNA reads as TGTGCCAGCAGCTTAGGCGGACAGGGTGGCCCCTACGAGCAGTACTTC. Protein: CASSLGGQGGPYEQYF.

The gene calls are TRBV25-1 and TRBJ1-5; D perhaps matches TRBD1 (5 bases). The length of the CDR3 is 16 residues. Germline V gene data show CDR1 as MGHDK and CDR2 as SYGVNS. Trimming stripped 5 bases from V and 4 bases from J, with 18 bases between. CDR3 in amino acids: CASSPWGGAGNQPQHF. As DNA, the CDR3 is TGTGCCAGCAGTCCCTGGGGGGGAGCGGGAAATCAGCCCCAGCATTTT.